Listed below are T cell receptor beta chains from one sample, sequenced in a study of T cells after posttransplantation cyclophosphamide. The table came from immunoSEQ multiplex PCR; TCRdb's copy has only in-frame clones and leaves some out. This sample has tens of thousands of clones; 97% occur once, and the top ten carry roughly 0.13%. Material for sequencing was naive CD4+ T cells sorted from PBMCs. The origin of the receptors is a man aged 50-60 years in good health, CMV-negative, and a related stem cell transplant donor. CDR3s include the opening cysteine and the closing phenylalanine or tryptophan. A D gene is named only where the DNA matches it firmly. Clone size is given for some rows only: seen once, a few or many times, or a class if the clone is expanded.

d_gene: TRBD1
abundance: NA
j_gene: TRBJ1-2
v_gene: TRBV7-8
CDR3nt: TGTGCCAGCAGCTTAGCGGGACAGAGAAGCTATGGCTACACCTTC
CDR3aa: CASSLAGQRSYGYTF

d_gene: NA
abundance: NA
j_gene: TRBJ2-2
v_gene: TRBV4-3
CDR3nt: TGCGCCAGCAGCCACACAGGGATCACCGGGGAGCTGTTTTTT
CDR3aa: CASSHTGITGELFF

d_gene: NA
abundance: NA
j_gene: TRBJ1-1
v_gene: TRBV29-1
CDR3nt: TGCAGCGTTGTGGGGAGGCTCAACACTGAAGCTTTCTTT
CDR3aa: CSVVGRLNTEAFF

d_gene: NA
abundance: NA
j_gene: TRBJ1-1
v_gene: TRBV9
CDR3nt: TGTGCCAGCAGCCCCCAAACTGAAGCTTTCTTT
CDR3aa: CASSPQTEAFF

d_gene: TRBD1
abundance: NA
j_gene: TRBJ1-2
v_gene: TRBV7-9
CDR3nt: TGTGCCAGCAGCTCTGCCGGGACAGGGCGGGATGGCTACACCTTC
CDR3aa: CASSSAGTGRDGYTF

d_gene: NA
abundance: NA
j_gene: TRBJ2-6
v_gene: TRBV5-1
CDR3nt: TGCGCCAGCAGCCCGGGACATTCCTCTGGGGCCAACGTCCTGACTTTC
CDR3aa: CASSPGHSSGANVLTF

d_gene: NA
abundance: NA
j_gene: TRBJ2-1
v_gene: TRBV5-4
CDR3nt: TGTGCCAGCAGCCCGATTACCACGGCCTACAATGAGCAGTTCTTC
CDR3aa: CASSPITTAYNEQFF

d_gene: NA
abundance: NA
j_gene: TRBJ2-3
v_gene: TRBV27
CDR3nt: TGTGCCAGCAGTTTAGGCATCACAGATACGCAGTATTTT
CDR3aa: CASSLGITDTQYF

d_gene: NA
abundance: NA
j_gene: TRBJ1-2
v_gene: TRBV29-1
CDR3nt: TGCAGCGCGGCAGGGAACTATGGCTACACCTTC
CDR3aa: CSAAGNYGYTF

d_gene: NA
abundance: NA
j_gene: TRBJ1-5
v_gene: TRBV6-1
CDR3nt: TGTGCCAGCAGTGAACAGGGGATTAGCAATCAGCCCCAGCATTTT
CDR3aa: CASSEQGISNQPQHF

d_gene: NA
abundance: NA
j_gene: TRBJ2-3
v_gene: TRBV7-9
CDR3nt: TGTGCCAGCAGCTTAGGTTACATCTCCACAGATACGCAGTATTTT
CDR3aa: CASSLGYISTDTQYF

d_gene: NA
abundance: NA
j_gene: TRBJ2-3
v_gene: TRBV9
CDR3nt: TGTGCCAGCAGCGTAGCCGTGGGGGGGGCGGATACGCAGTATTTT
CDR3aa: CASSVAVGGADTQYF

d_gene: TRBD1
abundance: once
j_gene: TRBJ1-4
v_gene: TRBV5-1
CDR3nt: TGCGCCAGCAGCGCGGCCGGGACAGGGGCTGAAAAACTGTTTTTT
CDR3aa: CASSAAGTGAEKLFF

d_gene: TRBD2
abundance: NA
j_gene: TRBJ2-1
v_gene: TRBV5-4
CDR3nt: TGTGCCAGCAGCTTAGCGGGAGGGACTTTTGCTGAGCAGTTCTTC
CDR3aa: CASSLAGGTFAEQFF

d_gene: TRBD1
abundance: NA
j_gene: TRBJ2-1
v_gene: TRBV9
CDR3nt: TGTGCCAGCAGCGTAAGGACAGGGGACAATGAGCAATTCTTC
CDR3aa: CASSVRTGDNEQFF

d_gene: TRBD1
abundance: NA
j_gene: TRBJ2-2
v_gene: TRBV10-1
CDR3nt: TGCGCCAGCAGTGACCTCGGACAGGGGGGGCCCGGGGAGCTGTTTTTT
CDR3aa: CASSDLGQGGPGELFF

d_gene: NA
abundance: NA
j_gene: TRBJ1-1
v_gene: TRBV6-5
CDR3nt: TGTGCCAGCAGTTACGGCAGGGACACTGAAGCTTTCTTT
CDR3aa: CASSYGRDTEAFF

d_gene: TRBD1
abundance: NA
j_gene: TRBJ1-5
v_gene: TRBV19
CDR3nt: TGTGCCAGTAGTATTCACGACAGGGGAGGGGGCAATCAGCCCCAGCATTTT
CDR3aa: CASSIHDRGGGNQPQHF

d_gene: NA
abundance: NA
j_gene: TRBJ2-7
v_gene: TRBV6-6
CDR3nt: TGTGCCAGCAGTCCCGGACTACCATCGGGTGAGCAGTACTTC
CDR3aa: CASSPGLPSGEQYF

d_gene: TRBD2
abundance: NA
j_gene: TRBJ2-1
v_gene: TRBV7-9
CDR3nt: TGTGCCACCGGGACTAGCGGGGGGGCTAATGAGCAGTTCTTC
CDR3aa: CATGTSGGANEQFF

d_gene: TRBD1
abundance: NA
j_gene: TRBJ2-2
v_gene: TRBV19
CDR3nt: TGTGCCAGTAGTCCAGGGACAGGCTACACCGGGGAGCTGTTTTTT
CDR3aa: CASSPGTGYTGELFF

d_gene: TRBD1
abundance: NA
j_gene: TRBJ1-4
v_gene: TRBV7-2
CDR3nt: TGTGCCAGCAGCGCCCGACAGGGCTCTAATGAAAAACTGTTTTTT
CDR3aa: CASSARQGSNEKLFF

d_gene: TRBD1
abundance: NA
j_gene: TRBJ1-1
v_gene: TRBV5-1
CDR3nt: TGCGCCAGCAGTTTCACAGGGGGCTTGACTGAAGCTTTCTTT
CDR3aa: CASSFTGGLTEAFF

d_gene: NA
abundance: NA
j_gene: TRBJ1-2
v_gene: TRBV6-1
CDR3nt: TGTGCCAGCTCCTGGACAGCCTATGGCTACACCTTC
CDR3aa: CASSWTAYGYTF

d_gene: NA
abundance: NA
j_gene: TRBJ2-2
v_gene: TRBV10-1
CDR3nt: TGCGCCAGCCCGGGGGAGAAAAACACCGGGGAGCTGTTTTTT
CDR3aa: CASPGEKNTGELFF

d_gene: NA
abundance: NA
j_gene: TRBJ2-7
v_gene: TRBV7-2
CDR3nt: TGTGCCAGCAGCTTAGGGGAGTACTCCTACGAGCAGTACTTC
CDR3aa: CASSLGEYSYEQYF

d_gene: NA
abundance: NA
j_gene: TRBJ1-3
v_gene: TRBV9
CDR3nt: TGTGCCAGCAGCGTCACCCAACAGAGCTCTGGAAACACCATATATTTT
CDR3aa: CASSVTQQSSGNTIYF

d_gene: NA
abundance: NA
j_gene: TRBJ2-5
v_gene: TRBV2
CDR3nt: TGTGCCAGCAGTGGACAACTCCAAGAGACCCAGTACTTC
CDR3aa: CASSGQLQETQYF

d_gene: TRBD2
abundance: NA
j_gene: TRBJ2-7
v_gene: TRBV29-1
CDR3nt: TGCAGCATCACTAGCGGGAGTTGGGAGGAGCAGTACTTC
CDR3aa: CSITSGSWEEQYF

d_gene: NA
abundance: NA
j_gene: TRBJ2-1
v_gene: TRBV9
CDR3nt: TGTGCCAGCAGCGTAAGGCGGGGGCCCTACAATGAGCAGTTCTTC
CDR3aa: CASSVRRGPYNEQFF

d_gene: NA
abundance: NA
j_gene: TRBJ1-4
v_gene: TRBV7-9
CDR3nt: TGTGCCAGCAGCTTAGCGGCGGGGGTCGAAAAACTGTTTTTT
CDR3aa: CASSLAAGVEKLFF

d_gene: NA
abundance: NA
j_gene: TRBJ1-1
v_gene: TRBV27
CDR3nt: TGTGCCTTATTTACGGGACACCTACCCACCGTAGGTTCCACTGAAGCTTTCTTT
CDR3aa: CALFTGHLPTVGSTEAFF

d_gene: NA
abundance: NA
j_gene: TRBJ1-5
v_gene: TRBV18
CDR3nt: TGTGCCAGCTCACCACCGAATTGGGGGCGGAATCAGCCCCAGCATTTT
CDR3aa: CASSPPNWGRNQPQHF

d_gene: TRBD1
abundance: NA
j_gene: TRBJ2-4
v_gene: TRBV5-1
CDR3nt: TGCGCCAGCAGCGAAAGATGGACAGGCCAAAACATTCAGTACTTC
CDR3aa: CASSERWTGQNIQYF

d_gene: TRBD1
abundance: NA
j_gene: TRBJ1-4
v_gene: TRBV7-9
CDR3nt: TGTGCCAGCAGCTCACCGAAGGACAGGGGTTTTGGGGAAAAACTGTTTTTT
CDR3aa: CASSSPKDRGFGEKLFF

d_gene: TRBD2
abundance: NA
j_gene: TRBJ2-7
v_gene: TRBV18
CDR3nt: TGTGCCAGCTCACCACCAAGCAGCGGGAGGGGTTACGAGCAGTACTTC
CDR3aa: CASSPPSSGRGYEQYF

d_gene: TRBD1
abundance: NA
j_gene: TRBJ2-7
v_gene: TRBV6-5
CDR3nt: TGTGCCAGCAGTTACTCGACAGGGGGGAACTACGAGCAGTACTTC
CDR3aa: CASSYSTGGNYEQYF

d_gene: TRBD1
abundance: NA
j_gene: TRBJ2-7
v_gene: TRBV27
CDR3nt: TGTGCCAGCAGTTTAGGCGGACAGGGGGGTCGCTACGAGCAGTACTTC
CDR3aa: CASSLGGQGGRYEQYF

d_gene: TRBD1
abundance: NA
j_gene: TRBJ1-2
v_gene: TRBV4-1
CDR3nt: TGCGCCAGCAGCCAAGTCATTTTATTGGGGACAGTACATACCTTC
CDR3aa: CASSQVILLGTVHTF

d_gene: NA
abundance: NA
j_gene: TRBJ2-2
v_gene: TRBV19
CDR3nt: TGTGCCAGTAGTATCTTTTTTCAACAGGCCGGGGAGCTGTTTTTT
CDR3aa: CASSIFFQQAGELFF

d_gene: NA
abundance: NA
j_gene: TRBJ2-2
v_gene: TRBV18
CDR3nt: TGTGCCAGCTCACCAATAGAGGCCGGGGAGCTGTTTTTT
CDR3aa: CASSPIEAGELFF

d_gene: TRBD2
abundance: NA
j_gene: TRBJ2-7
v_gene: TRBV5-4
CDR3nt: TGTGCCAGCAGCTTTACCACCGGGACTAGCGTCGAGCAGTACTTC
CDR3aa: CASSFTTGTSVEQYF

d_gene: NA
abundance: NA
j_gene: TRBJ2-3
v_gene: TRBV15
CDR3nt: TGTGCCACCAGTAGGGGAGGGGGAGGCTCAGATACGCAGTATTTT
CDR3aa: CATSRGGGGSDTQYF

d_gene: TRBD2
abundance: NA
j_gene: TRBJ2-1
v_gene: TRBV4-1
CDR3nt: TGCGCCAGCAGCCACCCTACCCTACGATCGTCGGGACTAGCAAATGAGCAGTTCTTC
CDR3aa: CASSHPTLRSSGLANEQFF